The 14 T cell receptor beta chains below all came from one sample that was sequenced in a study of cytomegalovirus exposure and HLA in healthy donors. PCR employed 60 Vbeta and 13 Jbeta primers. Sequenced by immunoSEQ multiplex PCR; TCRdb stores in-frame clones only, minus some. The sample gives 60,000 to 75,000 clones, approximately 81% of which show up once; approximately 21% is in the top ten. What was sequenced was PBMCs. The receptors stem from a woman aged 25 to 39 in good health and CMV-seropositive.

This sequence joins TRBV5-1 and TRBJ2-7, with a weak D call TRBD1 (6 bases). Trimming pared 3 bases from V and 3 bases from J, leaving 10 bases between. Germline lookup yields CDR1 SGHRS and CDR2 YFSETQ. This CDR3 contains 13 residues. This CDR3 is CASSYRDNYEQYF. CDR3 bases: TGCGCCAGCAGCTACCGGGACAACTACGAGCAGTACTTC.

V and J are TRBV6-6 and TRBJ1-2; TRBD1 matches 8 bases. This CDR3 is built from 12 residues. The V segment lost 6 bases and the J segment 8 bases; nucleotides outside the gene matches: 5. Germline CDR1 is MNHNY and CDR2 is SVGAGI (reference sequence). The CDR3 DNA reads as TGTGCCAGCAGCCTTACAGGGGGGGGCTACACCTTC. Residues: CASSLTGGGYTF.

The V call is TRBV30, the J call TRBJ2-3; perhaps TRBD2 as D (6 bases). From germline, CDR1 is GTSNPN and CDR2 SVGIG (reference sequence). The CDR3 length is 13 residues. V shed 7 bases and J shed 6 bases, with 17 bases lying between them. The CDR3 here is CASSPDGSDTQYF. CDR3 bases: TGTGCCTCCTCGCCCGACGGGAGCGATACGCAGTATTTT.

This chain joins TRBV28 and TRBJ1-5; D is perhaps TRBD1 (5 bases). V dropped 3 bases and J dropped 2 bases, with 11 bases sitting between them. The CDR3 totals 15 residues. The germline V gene encodes CDR1 MDHEN and CDR2 SYDVKM. CDR3 protein: CASSFSGGGNQPQHF. CDR3 coding DNA: TGTGCCAGCAGTTTTTCGGGGGGTGGCAATCAGCCCCAGCATTTT.

This chain links TRBV9 with TRBJ2-2; 13 positions match TRBD2. V lost 3 bases and J lost 6; bases outside the gene matches: 14. CDR3 length: 19 residues. Germline V gene lookup returns CDR1 SGDLS and CDR2 YYNGEE. CDR3 protein: CASSATSGRRVQYAGELFF. CDR3 DNA: TGTGCCAGCAGCGCGACTAGCGGGAGGCGGGTCCAATACGCCGGGGAGCTGTTTTTT.

The chain uses TRBV7-9 and TRBJ2-7; D might be TRBD1 (6 bases). Per germline, CDR1 SEHNR and CDR2 FQNEAQ (reference sequence). Trimming left V 7 bases short and J 3 bases short, with 16 bases between. CDR3 size: 14 residues. CDR3 amino acids: CASTFEDSIYEQYF. DNA for the CDR3: TGTGCCAGCACCTTCGAGGACAGTATCTACGAGCAGTACTTC.

The rearrangement joins TRBV20-1 to TRBJ1-1; D might be TRBD1 (6 bases). Germline V gives CDR1 DFQATT, CDR2 SNEGSKA (reference sequence). CDR3 length equals 11 residues. CDR3 protein: CRTTGHTEAFF. DNA of the CDR3: TGCAGAACCACAGGGCACACTGAAGCTTTCTTT.

In its sample, this clone was seen once. This rearrangement joins TRBV7-2 to TRBJ1-4; 7 nucleotides align to TRBD1. Germline assignment: CDR1 SGHTA and CDR2 FQGNSA. There are 16 residues in the CDR3. Germline trimming cut 5 bases from V and 6 bases from J; bases unmatched to any gene: 12. The CDR3 here is CASSRQGGLLYEKLFF. The CDR3 DNA is TGTGCCAGCAGCCGCCAGGGGGGATTACTCTATGAAAAACTGTTTTTT.

This clone showed up just once. This chain uses TRBV19 with TRBJ1-2; no firm D call. CDR3 length equals 13 residues. Germline V gene sequence: CDR1 LNHDA, CDR2 SQIVND (reference sequence). Trimming shortened V by 0 bases and J by 3 bases, and 5 bases separated the two germline ends. The CDR3 nucleotides are TGTGCCAGTAGTATAGACGGGGACTATGGCTACACCTTC. Translating it yields CASSIDGDYGYTF.

This clone was counted between two and nine times. The sample holds other DNA sequences that translate to the same CDR3. The chain recombines TRBV15 with TRBJ2-7, with 8 positions matching TRBD1. V shed 3 bases and J 3 bases; nucleotides not matched to a gene: 1. This CDR3 has 13 residues. Germline CDR1 LNHNV, CDR2 YYDKDF (reference sequence). The CDR3 bases are TGTGCCACCAGCAGGACAGGGGACTACGAGCAGTACTTC. This gives the protein CATSRTGDYEQYF.

The rearrangement uses TRBV7-9 and TRBJ1-5; 7 nucleotides match TRBD1. With 5 bases clipped from V and 0 bases from J, the junction kept 4 bases outside the gene matches. The germline gives CDR1 SEHNR, CDR2 FQNEAQ (reference sequence). The CDR3 has 15 amino acids. CDR3 sequence: CASSRGTVSNQPQHF. The CDR3 DNA sequence: TGTGCCAGCAGCCGAGGGACAGTTAGCAATCAGCCCCAGCATTTT.

This clone has just a few counts. The chain uses TRBV10-3 and TRBJ2-6, with 8 positions matching TRBD1. Trimming cost V 4 bases and J 1 base; bases outside gene matches: 12. The CDR3 runs 19 residues. Germline CDR1 is ENHRY and CDR2 is SYGVKD. CDR3 bases: TGTGCCATCAGTGGAGGGTCTACAGGGGGTAGGTCTGGGGCCAACGTCCTGACTTTC. Translated, it gives CAISGGSTGGRSGANVLTF.

This rearrangement joins TRBV5-4 to TRBJ1-1; D unclear. Deletions cut 4 bases from V and 2 bases from J, with 9 bases between. CDR1 is SGHNT and CDR2 is YYREEE in the germline V gene (reference sequence). This CDR3 has 13 amino acids. CDR3 sequence (DNA): TGTGCCAGCAGCCCTAACAGAAACACTGAAGCTTTCTTT. It yields the protein CASSPNRNTEAFF.

This clone was recorded once. The chain couples TRBV29-1 to TRBJ2-1; TRBD2 matches at 9 bases. After removal of 0 bases from V and 2 bases from J, the junction contained 8 bases not matched to a gene. CDR1 SQVTM and CDR2 ANQGSEA come from the germline V gene. CDR3 length: 17 amino acids. Here the CDR3 DNA reads TGCAGCGTTGAAGATCGTCATAGCGGGAGCGCCTACAATGAGCAGTTCTTC. Protein sequence: CSVEDRHSGSAYNEQFF.